This T cell receptor beta chain was sequenced during a study of CD8 T cells in Susac syndrome. Germline CDR1 is LGHNA and CDR2 is YSLEER. This CDR3 has 14 amino acids. Trimming removed 2 bases at V and 2 bases at J, with 7 bases between. Reverse transcription of roughly 0.45 to 1 ug RNA was performed with random hexamers. Amplification of TCR beta CDR3 was carried out by immunoSEQ multiplex PCR, which covered 54 Vbeta and 13 Jbeta segments. TCRdb passed the immunoSEQ multiplex PCR reads through MiXCR, listing each CDR3 protein once. The data hold fewer than 95,000 distinct CDR3 sequences, with 96% observed a single time. TCR beta sequencing covered blood CD8+ and CD4+ T cells. TEMRA cells were FACS-enriched and CD8+ and CD4+ T cells negatively isolated.

Sequencing used CD8+ T cells from PBMCs. The receptor's source is a human donor with Susac syndrome. The V gene is TRBV4-3, the J gene TRBJ1-5, with D possibly TRBD1 on 6 matching bases. The CDR3 protein is CASSQHRGNQPQHF. DNA of the CDR3: TGCGCCAGCAGCCAACACAGGGGCAATCAGCCCCAGCATTTT.